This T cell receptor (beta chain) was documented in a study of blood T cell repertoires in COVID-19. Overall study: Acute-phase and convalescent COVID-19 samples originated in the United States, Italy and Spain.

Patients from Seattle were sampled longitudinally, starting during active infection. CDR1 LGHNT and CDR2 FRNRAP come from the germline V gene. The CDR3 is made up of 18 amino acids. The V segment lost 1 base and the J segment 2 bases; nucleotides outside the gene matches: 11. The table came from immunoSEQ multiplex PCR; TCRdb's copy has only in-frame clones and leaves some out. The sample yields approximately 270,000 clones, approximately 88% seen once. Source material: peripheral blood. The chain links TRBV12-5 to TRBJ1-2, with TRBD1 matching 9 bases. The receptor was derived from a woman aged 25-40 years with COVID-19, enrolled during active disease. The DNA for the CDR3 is TGTGCTAGTGGTTTGGGGCCGGGACAGGGACAGTACAACTATGGCTACACCTTC. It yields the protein CASGLGPGQGQYNYGYTF.